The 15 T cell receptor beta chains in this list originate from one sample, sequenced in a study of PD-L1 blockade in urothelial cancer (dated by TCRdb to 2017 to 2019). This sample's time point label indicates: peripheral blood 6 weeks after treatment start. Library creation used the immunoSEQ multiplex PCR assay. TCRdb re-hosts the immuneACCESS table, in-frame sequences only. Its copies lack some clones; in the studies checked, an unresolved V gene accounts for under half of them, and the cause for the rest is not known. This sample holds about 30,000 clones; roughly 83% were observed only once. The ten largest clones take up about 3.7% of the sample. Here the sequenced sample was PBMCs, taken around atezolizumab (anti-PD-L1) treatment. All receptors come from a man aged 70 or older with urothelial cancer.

The CDR3 loop is CASSLTGQGGEKLFF. CDR3 nucleotides: TGCGCCAGCAGCTTGACCGGACAGGGAGGTGAAAAACTGTTTTTT. The chain is built from TRBV5-1 and TRBJ1-4; 8 bases line up with TRBD1. This CDR3 comprises 15 residues. V shed 1 base, J shed 7 bases, and the junction held 6 bases outside the gene matches. Per germline, CDR1 SGHRS and CDR2 YFSETQ. The full variable domain, completed using reference TRBV5-1 and TRBJ1-4, is KAGVTQTPRYLIKTRGQQVTLSCSPISGHRSVSWYQQTPGQGLQFLFEYFSETQRNKGNFPGRFSGRQFSNSRSEMNVSTLELGDSALYLCASSLTGQGGEKLFFGSGTQLSVL.

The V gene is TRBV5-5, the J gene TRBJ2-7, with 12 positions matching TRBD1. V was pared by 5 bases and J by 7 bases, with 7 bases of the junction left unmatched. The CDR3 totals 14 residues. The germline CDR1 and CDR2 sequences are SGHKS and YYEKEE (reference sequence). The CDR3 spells CASRSGQGAFEQYF. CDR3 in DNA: TGTGCCAGCAGATCGGGACAGGGGGCTTTTGAGCAGTACTTC.

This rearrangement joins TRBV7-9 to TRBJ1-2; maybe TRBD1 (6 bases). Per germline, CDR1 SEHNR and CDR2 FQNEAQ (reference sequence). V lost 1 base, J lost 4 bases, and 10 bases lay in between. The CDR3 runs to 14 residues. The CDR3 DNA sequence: TGTGCCAGCAGCTTAGGACAGGTCGGCTATGGCTACACCTTC. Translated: CASSLGQVGYGYTF.

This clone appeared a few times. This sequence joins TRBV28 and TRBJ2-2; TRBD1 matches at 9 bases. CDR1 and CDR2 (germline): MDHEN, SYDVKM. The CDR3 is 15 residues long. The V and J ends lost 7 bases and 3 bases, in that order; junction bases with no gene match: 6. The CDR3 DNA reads TGTGCCAGCACCCTCGGACAGGGGTACACCGGGGAGCTGTTTTTT. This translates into CASTLGQGYTGELFF.

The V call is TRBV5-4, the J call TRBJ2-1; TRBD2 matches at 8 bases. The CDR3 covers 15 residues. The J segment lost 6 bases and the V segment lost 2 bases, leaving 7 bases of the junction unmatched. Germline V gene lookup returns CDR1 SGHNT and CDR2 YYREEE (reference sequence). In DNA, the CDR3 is TGTGCCAGCAGCTTTAAGGGCGGGGGGATCAATGAGCAGTTCTTC. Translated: CASSFKGGGINEQFF.

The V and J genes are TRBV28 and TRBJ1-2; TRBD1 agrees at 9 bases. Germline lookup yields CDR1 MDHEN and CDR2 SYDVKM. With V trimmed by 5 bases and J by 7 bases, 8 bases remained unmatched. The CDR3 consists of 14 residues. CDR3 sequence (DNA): TGTGCCAGCAGTAACCGGGGACAGGGTCGTGGCTACACCTTC. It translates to CASSNRGQGRGYTF.

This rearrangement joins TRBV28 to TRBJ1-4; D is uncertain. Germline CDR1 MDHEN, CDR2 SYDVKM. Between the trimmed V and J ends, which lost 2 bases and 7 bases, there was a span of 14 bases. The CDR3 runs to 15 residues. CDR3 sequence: CASSLAHWAREKLFF. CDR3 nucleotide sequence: TGTGCCAGCAGTTTAGCGCATTGGGCTCGTGAAAAACTGTTTTTT.

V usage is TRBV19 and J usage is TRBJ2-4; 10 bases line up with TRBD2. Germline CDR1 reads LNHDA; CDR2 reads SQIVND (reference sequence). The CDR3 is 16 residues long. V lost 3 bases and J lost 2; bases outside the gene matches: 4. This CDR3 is CASSIPSGGSKNIQYF. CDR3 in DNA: TGTGCCAGTAGTATTCCTAGCGGGGGTTCCAAAAACATTCAGTACTTC.

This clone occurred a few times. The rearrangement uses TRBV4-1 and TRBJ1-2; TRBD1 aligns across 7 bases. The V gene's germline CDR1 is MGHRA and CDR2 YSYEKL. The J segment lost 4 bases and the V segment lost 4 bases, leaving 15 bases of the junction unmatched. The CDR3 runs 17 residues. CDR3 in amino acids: CASSPRQGGASGYGYTF. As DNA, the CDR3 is TGCGCCAGCAGCCCTAGACAGGGAGGTGCCTCTGGCTATGGCTACACCTTC.

The DNA for the CDR3 is TGTGCCAGCAGGGCACAGGGGAAAGGTCCCTACGAGCAGTACTTC. Translation: CASRAQGKGPYEQYF. V gene TRBV27 combines with J gene TRBJ2-7; 7 nucleotides agree with TRBD1. The CDR3 spans 15 residues. V lost 6 bases, J lost 2 bases, and 10 bases stayed unmatched. The germline V gene has CDR1 MNHEY and CDR2 SMNVEV (reference sequence).

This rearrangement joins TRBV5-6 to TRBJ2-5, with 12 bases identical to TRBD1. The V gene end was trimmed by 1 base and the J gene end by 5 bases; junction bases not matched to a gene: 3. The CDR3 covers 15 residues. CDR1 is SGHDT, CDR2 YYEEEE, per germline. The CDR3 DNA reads TGTGCCAGCAGCTTGAGGGACAGGGGGCTCGAGACCCAGTACTTC. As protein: CASSLRDRGLETQYF. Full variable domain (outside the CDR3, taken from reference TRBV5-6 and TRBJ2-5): DAGVTQSPTHLIKTRGQQVTLRCSPKSGHDTVSWYQQALGQGPQFIFQYYEEEERQRGNFPDRFSGHQFPNYSSELNVNALLLGDSALYLCASSLRDRGLETQYFGPGTRLLVL.

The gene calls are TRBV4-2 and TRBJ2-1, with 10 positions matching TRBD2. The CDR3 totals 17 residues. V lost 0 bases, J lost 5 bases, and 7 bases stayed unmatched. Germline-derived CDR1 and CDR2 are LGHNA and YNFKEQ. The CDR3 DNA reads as TGTGCCAGCAGCCAAGAAAAGAGCGGGGGGGTAAACAATGAGCAGTTCTTC. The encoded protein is CASSQEKSGGVNNEQFF.

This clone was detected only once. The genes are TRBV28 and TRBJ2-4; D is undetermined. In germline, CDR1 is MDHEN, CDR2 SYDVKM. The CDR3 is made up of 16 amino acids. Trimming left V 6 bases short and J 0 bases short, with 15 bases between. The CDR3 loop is CASSPRRVGAKNIQYF. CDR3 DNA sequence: TGTGCCAGCAGCCCTAGACGAGTTGGAGCCAAAAACATTCAGTACTTC.

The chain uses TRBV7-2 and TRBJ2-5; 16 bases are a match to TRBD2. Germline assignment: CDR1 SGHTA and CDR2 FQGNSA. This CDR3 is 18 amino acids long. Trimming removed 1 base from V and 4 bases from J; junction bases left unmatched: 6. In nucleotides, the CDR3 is TGTGCCAGCAGCTTAGGGGGGACTAGCGGGAGGGTCGGAGAGACCCAGTACTTC. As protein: CASSLGGTSGRVGETQYF.

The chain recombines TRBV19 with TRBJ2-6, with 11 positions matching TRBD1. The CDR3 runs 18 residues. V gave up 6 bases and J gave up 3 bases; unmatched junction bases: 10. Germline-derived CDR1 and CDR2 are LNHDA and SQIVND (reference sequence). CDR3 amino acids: CASSHTGTGGVGANVLTF. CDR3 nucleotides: TGTGCCAGTAGCCATACCGGGACAGGGGGAGTTGGGGCCAACGTCCTGACTTTC.